This TCR beta chain was recorded in a study of blood T cell repertoires in COVID-19. The germline V gene encodes CDR1 MNHEY and CDR2 SVGAGI. Trimming cost V 7 bases and J 1 base, with 13 bases left between them. This CDR3 spans 14 amino acids. Per the study methods: Amplification of reference gene primers was used by the study to estimate nucleated cell counts. Libraries were prepared by immunoSEQ multiplex PCR; TCRdb keeps only in-frame clonotypes and omits some of them. The V and J calls and clone size are taken from that table; D and trimming were inferred from the DNA. This repertoire shows 240,000 or so clones, 60% to 75% found once; its top ten account for 2.5% to 4%.

The source material was peripheral blood. The receptor was derived from an elderly woman with acute or convalescent COVID-19. J is TRBJ1-1 and V is TRBV6-5; D is perhaps TRBD1 (5 bases). CDR3 residues: CASTHLQGNTEAFF. In DNA form, the CDR3 reads TGTGCCAGCACCCATCTGCAGGGGAACACTGAAGCTTTCTTT.